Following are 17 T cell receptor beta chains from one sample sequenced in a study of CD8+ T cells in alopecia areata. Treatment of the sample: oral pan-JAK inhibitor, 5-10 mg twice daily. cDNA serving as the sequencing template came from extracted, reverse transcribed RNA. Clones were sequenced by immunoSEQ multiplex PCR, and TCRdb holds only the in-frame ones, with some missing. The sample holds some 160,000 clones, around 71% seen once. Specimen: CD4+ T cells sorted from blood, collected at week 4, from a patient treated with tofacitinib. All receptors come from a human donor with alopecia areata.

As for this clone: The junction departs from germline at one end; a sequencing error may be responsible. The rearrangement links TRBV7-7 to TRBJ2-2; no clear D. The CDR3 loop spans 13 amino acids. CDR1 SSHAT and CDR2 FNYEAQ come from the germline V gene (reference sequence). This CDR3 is CASSLGPRGELFF. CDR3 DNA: TGTGCTAGCAGCTTAGGCCCAAGAGGGGAGCTGTTTTTT. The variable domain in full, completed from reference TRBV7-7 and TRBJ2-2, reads GAGVSQSPRYKVTKRGQDVTLRCDPISSHATLYWYQQALGQGPEFLTYFNYEAQPDKSGLPSDRFSAERPEGSISTLTIQRTEQRDSAMYRCASSLGPRGELFFGEGSRLTVL.

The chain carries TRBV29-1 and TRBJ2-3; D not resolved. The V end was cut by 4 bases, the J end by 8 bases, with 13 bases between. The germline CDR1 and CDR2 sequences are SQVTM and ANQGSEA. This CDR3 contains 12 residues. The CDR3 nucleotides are TGCAGCGTTGGCAACATCGAGCCTACGCAGTATTTT. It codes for CSVGNIEPTQYF.

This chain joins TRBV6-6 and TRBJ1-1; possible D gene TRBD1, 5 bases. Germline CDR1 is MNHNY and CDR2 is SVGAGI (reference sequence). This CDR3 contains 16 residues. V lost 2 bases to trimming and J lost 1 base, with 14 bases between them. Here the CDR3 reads CASSYPWSGGNTEAFF. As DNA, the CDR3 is TGTGCCAGCAGTTACCCCTGGTCCGGGGGGAACACTGAAGCTTTCTTT.

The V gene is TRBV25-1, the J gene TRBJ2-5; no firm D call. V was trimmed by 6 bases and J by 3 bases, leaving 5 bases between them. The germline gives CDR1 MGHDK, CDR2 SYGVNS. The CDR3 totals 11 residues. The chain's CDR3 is CASSDKETQYF. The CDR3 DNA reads TGTGCCAGCAGCGATAAAGAGACCCAGTACTTC.

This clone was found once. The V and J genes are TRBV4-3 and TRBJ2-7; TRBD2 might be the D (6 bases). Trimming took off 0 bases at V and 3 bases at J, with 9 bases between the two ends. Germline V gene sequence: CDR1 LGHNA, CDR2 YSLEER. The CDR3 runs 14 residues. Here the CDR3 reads CASSQDRRGYEQYF. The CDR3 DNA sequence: TGCGCCAGCAGCCAAGATAGGAGGGGCTACGAGCAGTACTTC.

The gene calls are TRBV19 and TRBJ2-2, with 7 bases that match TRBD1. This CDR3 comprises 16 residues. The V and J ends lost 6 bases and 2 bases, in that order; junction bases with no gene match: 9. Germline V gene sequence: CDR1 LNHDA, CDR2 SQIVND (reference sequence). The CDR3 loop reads CASRRWDSVNTGELFF. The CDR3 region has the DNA TGTGCCAGTAGACGGTGGGACAGCGTCAACACCGGGGAGCTGTTTTTT.

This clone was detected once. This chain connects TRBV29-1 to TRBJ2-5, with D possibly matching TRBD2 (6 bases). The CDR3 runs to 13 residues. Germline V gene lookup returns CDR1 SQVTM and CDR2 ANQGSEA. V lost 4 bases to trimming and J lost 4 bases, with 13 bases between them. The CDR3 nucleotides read TGCAGCGTTGCCAAACTAGCAGGAGAGACCCAGTACTTC. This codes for CSVAKLAGETQYF.

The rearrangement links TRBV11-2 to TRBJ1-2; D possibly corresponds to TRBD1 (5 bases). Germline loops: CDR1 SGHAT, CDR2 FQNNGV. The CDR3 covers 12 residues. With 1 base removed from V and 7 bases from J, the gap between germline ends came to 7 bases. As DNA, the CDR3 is TGTGCCAGCAGCTTAGTCGGGGCTGGCTACACCTTC. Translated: CASSLVGAGYTF.

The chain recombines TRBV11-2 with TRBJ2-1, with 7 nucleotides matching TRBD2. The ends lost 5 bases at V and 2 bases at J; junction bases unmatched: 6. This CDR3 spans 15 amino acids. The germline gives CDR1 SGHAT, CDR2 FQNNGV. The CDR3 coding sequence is TGTGCCAGCAGCCCCGAGCGGGGCCCCTACAATGAGCAGTTCTTC. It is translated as CASSPERGPYNEQFF. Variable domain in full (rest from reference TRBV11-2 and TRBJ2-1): EAGVAQSPRYKIIEKRQSVAFWCNPISGHATLYWYQQILGQGPKLLIQFQNNGVVDDSQLPKDRFSAERLKGVDSTLKIQPAKLEDSAVYLCASSPERGPYNEQFFGPGTRLTVL.

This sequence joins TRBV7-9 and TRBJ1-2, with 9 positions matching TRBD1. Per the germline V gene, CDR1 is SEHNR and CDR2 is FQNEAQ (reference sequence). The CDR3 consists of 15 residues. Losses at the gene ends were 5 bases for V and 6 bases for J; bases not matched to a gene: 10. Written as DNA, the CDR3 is TGTGCCAGCAGCCTCCTGGGACAGGGTTACGATGGCTACACCTTC. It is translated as CASSLLGQGYDGYTF.

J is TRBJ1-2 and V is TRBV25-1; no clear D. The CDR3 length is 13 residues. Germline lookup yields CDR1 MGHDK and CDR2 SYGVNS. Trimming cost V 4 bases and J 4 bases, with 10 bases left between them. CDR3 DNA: TGTGCCAGCAGTGTCGACTTTAGCTATGGCTACACCTTC. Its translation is CASSVDFSYGYTF.

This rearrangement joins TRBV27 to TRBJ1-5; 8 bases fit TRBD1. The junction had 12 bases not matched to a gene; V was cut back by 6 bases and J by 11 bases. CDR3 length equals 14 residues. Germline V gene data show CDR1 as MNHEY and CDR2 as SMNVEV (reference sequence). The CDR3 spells CASSPGDRSMSQHF. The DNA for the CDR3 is TGTGCCAGCAGCCCTGGGGACAGGTCTATGTCCCAGCATTTT.

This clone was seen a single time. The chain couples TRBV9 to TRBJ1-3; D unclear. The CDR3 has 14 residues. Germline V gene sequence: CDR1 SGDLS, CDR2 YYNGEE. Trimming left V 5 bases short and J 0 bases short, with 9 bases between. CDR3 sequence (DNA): TGTGCCAGCAGAATACACGACTCTGGAAACACCATATATTTT. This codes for CASRIHDSGNTIYF. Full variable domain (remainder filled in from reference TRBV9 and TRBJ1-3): DSGVTQTPKHLITATGQRVTLRCSPRSGDLSVYWYQQSLDQGLQFLIQYYNGEERAKGNILERFSAQQFPDLHSELNLSSLELGDSALYFCASRIHDSGNTIYFGEGSWLTVV.

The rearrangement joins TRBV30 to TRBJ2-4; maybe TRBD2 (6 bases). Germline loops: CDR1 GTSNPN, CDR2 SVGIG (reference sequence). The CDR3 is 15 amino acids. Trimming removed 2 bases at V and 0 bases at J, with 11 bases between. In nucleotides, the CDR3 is TGTGCCTGGAGTAGCGGGTCACTAGCCAAAAACATTCAGTACTTC. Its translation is CAWSSGSLAKNIQYF.

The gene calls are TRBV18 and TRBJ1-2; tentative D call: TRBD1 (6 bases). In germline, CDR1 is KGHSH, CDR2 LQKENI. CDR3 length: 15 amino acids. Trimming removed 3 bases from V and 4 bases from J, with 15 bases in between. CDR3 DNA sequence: TGTGCCAGCTCACCGATTACAGGGCAGGGCTATGGCTACACCTTC. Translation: CASSPITGQGYGYTF.

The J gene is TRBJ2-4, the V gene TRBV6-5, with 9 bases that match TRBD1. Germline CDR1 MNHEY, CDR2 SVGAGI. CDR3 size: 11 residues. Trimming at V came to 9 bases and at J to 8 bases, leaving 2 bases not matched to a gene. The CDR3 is CASRQGDIQYF. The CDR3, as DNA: TGTGCCAGTCGACAGGGGGACATTCAGTACTTC.

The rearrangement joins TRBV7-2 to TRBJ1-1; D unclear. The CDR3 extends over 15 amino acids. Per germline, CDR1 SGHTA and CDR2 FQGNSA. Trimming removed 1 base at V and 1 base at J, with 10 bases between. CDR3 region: CASSLVSRQNTEAFF. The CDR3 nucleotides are TGTGCCAGCAGCTTAGTGAGTAGACAGAACACTGAAGCTTTCTTT.